Following are 30 T cell receptor beta chains from one sample sequenced in a study of CD8 T cells in ankylosing spondylitis. No antigen has been identified for these receptors. TCRdb reanalysed the 5' RACE reads using MiXCR and keeps one entry per CDR3 protein. In the table there are approximately 400,000 distinct CDR3 sequences, roughly 15% of which are singletons. Study-level findings and limits: Several highly homologous variants made up a TCR beta motif, and this motif appeared characteristic of ankylosing spondylitis blood.

The sample taken for sequencing was blood, either unsorted or a sorted T cell fraction (not recorded which). The origin of the receptors is a male donor with ankylosing spondylitis.

This clonotype was seen a handful of times. The chain uses TRBV3-1 and TRBJ2-1; D may be TRBD1 or TRBD2 (5 bases each). This CDR3 spans 13 amino acids. Per germline, CDR1 LGHDT and CDR2 YNNKEL (reference sequence). V was pared by 4 bases and J by 5 bases, with 9 bases between. The CDR3 nucleotides are TGTGCCAGCAGCCGGGGACCAAACAATGAGCAGTTCTTC. Translated: CASSRGPNNEQFF.

The chain couples TRBV5-5 to TRBJ2-4; a weak D match, TRBD2 (5 bases). Germline V CDR1 and CDR2: SGHKS, YYEKEE (reference sequence). The V gene lost 3 bases and the J gene lost 2 bases, with 12 bases spanning the gap. CDR3 length: 15 residues. This CDR3 is CASSWSTGTKNIQYF. The DNA for the CDR3 is TGTGCCAGCAGCTGGTCGACGGGGACCAAAAACATTCAGTACTTC.

This clonotype appeared a few times. The rearrangement links TRBV20-1 to TRBJ2-6; weak D call: TRBD2 (5 bases). The germline V gene has CDR1 DFQATT and CDR2 SNEGSKA (reference sequence). The germline V and J ends were trimmed by 6 bases and 0 bases, with 12 bases remaining between them. CDR3 length: 15 amino acids. The CDR3 spells CSAKRPDSGANVLTF. The CDR3 nucleotides are TGCAGTGCCAAGCGGCCTGACTCTGGGGCCAACGTCCTGACTTTC.

This clonotype was detected only a few times. The V gene is TRBV20-1, the J gene TRBJ2-1, with TRBD2 matching 10 bases. CDR1 DFQATT and CDR2 SNEGSKA come from the germline V gene (reference sequence). The junction had 12 bases not matched to a gene; V was cut back by 1 base and J by 9 bases. The CDR3 spans 16 residues. CDR3 nucleotides: TGCAGTGCTAGAGCACGGACTAGCGGACGTACCGTTGAGCAGTTCTTC. This encodes CSARARTSGRTVEQFF.

A remark on this clonotype: At one end the junction does not follow the germline gene, possibly because of a read error. The gene calls are TRBV29-1 and TRBJ2-7; 8 bases fit TRBD1. The CDR3 has 14 amino acids. Germline assignment: CDR1 SQVTM and CDR2 ANQGSEA. Written as DNA, the CDR3 is TGCAGCGTCGCCGCGACAGGGGTCTCCCACGAGCAGTACTTC. It translates to CSVAATGVSHEQYF.

In this sample, this clonotype turned up a few times. The DNA for the CDR3 is TGCAGTGCTCACAGGGCAGTGCAGTTCTTC. Translated, it gives CSAHRAVQFF. The V call is TRBV20-1, the J call TRBJ2-1, with D maybe TRBD1 (6 bases). The V and J ends lost 5 bases and 12 bases respectively, with 11 bases between them. The germline gives CDR1 DFQATT, CDR2 SNEGSKA (reference sequence). This CDR3 has 10 residues.

This clonotype was counted between two and nine times. The rearrangement links TRBV7-2 to TRBJ2-2, with 7 bases aligning to TRBD2. Germline CDR1 and CDR2: SGHTA and FQGNSA. This CDR3 contains 14 residues. Trimming removed 8 bases from V and 0 bases from J; junction bases left unmatched: 3. Written as DNA, the CDR3 is TGTGCCAGCCGAGCGGGAACGAACACCGGGGAGCTGTTTTTT. This sequence encodes CASRAGTNTGELFF.

This sequence joins TRBV11-3 and TRBJ2-1, with 14 bases fitting TRBD2. Trimming took 5 bases from V and 10 from J; bases not matched to a gene: 7. Germline CDR1 SGHNT, CDR2 YENEEA. The CDR3 extends over 15 amino acids. CDR3 in amino acids: CASSQTSGRAREQFF. The CDR3 region has the DNA TGTGCCAGCAGCCAGACTAGCGGGAGGGCTCGGGAGCAGTTCTTC.

This clonotype was counted only a few times. The rearrangement uses TRBV20-1 and TRBJ2-1, with D unclear. Germline V lookup: CDR1 DFQATT, CDR2 SNEGSKA (reference sequence). Trimming removed 6 bases at V and 6 bases at J, with 18 bases between. The CDR3 covers 14 residues. CDR3 residues: CSAPLSGPLNEQFF. CDR3 bases: TGCAGTGCCCCACTTTCTGGACCGCTCAATGAGCAGTTCTTC.

Ten or more counts support this clonotype. This chain uses TRBV12-3 or TRBV12-4 with TRBJ2-1, with D uncertain. The CDR3 spans 14 residues. V lost 8 bases and J lost 4, with 15 bases in between. CDR3 bases: TGTGCCAGCCTACGTGAAGGGCGGTACAATGAGCAGTTCTTC. Its protein product is CASLREGRYNEQFF.

This clonotype was recorded a few times. The chain combines TRBV5-1 with TRBJ1-2, with D uncertain. Germline values: CDR1 SGHRS, CDR2 YFSETQ. The V gene lost 0 bases and the J gene lost 3 bases, with 6 bases spanning the gap. This CDR3 region has 13 residues. CDR3 residues: CASSLVSDYGYTF. For the CDR3, the DNA is TGCGCCAGCAGCTTGGTGTCGGACTATGGCTACACCTTC.

Ten or more counts support this clonotype. This chain uses TRBV12-3 or TRBV12-4 with TRBJ2-7; D call uncertain. CDR3 size: 13 residues. The V and J ends lost 3 bases and 5 bases respectively, with 11 bases between them. The CDR3 coding sequence is TGTGCCAGCAGTTTGCAGATGGAAGACGAGCAGTACTTC. This sequence encodes CASSLQMEDEQYF.

The chain is built from TRBV28 and TRBJ2-5, with 9 bases lining up with TRBD2. This CDR3 comprises 16 residues. The ends lost 4 bases at V and 5 bases at J; junction bases unmatched: 11. Germline assignment: CDR1 MDHEN and CDR2 SYDVKM. CDR3 loop: CASSSAAGGGVETQYF. The CDR3 DNA reads as TGTGCCAGCAGTTCTGCGGCGGGGGGGGGTGTGGAGACCCAGTACTTC.

This clonotype was seen a handful of times. The V gene is TRBV18, the J gene TRBJ1-2, with 7 bases matching TRBD1. Germline V gene lookup returns CDR1 KGHSH and CDR2 LQKENI. The CDR3 is 15 amino acids. The V gene end was trimmed by 3 bases and the J gene end by 10 bases; junction bases not matched to a gene: 14. The CDR3 here is CASSPPPGQISLYTF. In DNA, the CDR3 is TGTGCCAGCTCACCGCCCCCGGGACAGATTTCCCTCTACACCTTC.

This clonotype occurred a few times. The chain is built from TRBV7-8 and TRBJ1-2; D unresolved. The ends were cut back, 2 bases at V and 0 bases at J, with 13 bases in the middle. The CDR3 has 16 residues. Germline CDR1 reads SGHVS; CDR2 reads FQNEAQ. For the CDR3, the DNA is TGTGCCAGCAGCTTACGAGACAAATCCCCTAACTATGGCTACACCTTC. Translated, it gives CASSLRDKSPNYGYTF.

The J gene is TRBJ2-7, the V gene TRBV27; 7 nucleotides agree with TRBD1. Germline V gene sequence: CDR1 MNHEY, CDR2 SMNVEV (reference sequence). The CDR3 runs 13 residues. V shed 8 bases and J 3 bases; nucleotides not matched to a gene: 7. Here the CDR3 reads CASAFRDSYEQYF. DNA of the CDR3: TGTGCCAGCGCGTTCCGGGACAGCTACGAGCAGTACTTC.

In this sample, this clonotype turned up once. V gene TRBV6-2 or TRBV6-3 combines with J gene TRBJ1-2; TRBD1 agrees at 8 bases. CDR1 MNHEY and CDR2 SVGEGT come from the germline V gene. V was pared by 4 bases and J by 0 bases, with 16 bases of the junction left unmatched. This CDR3 comprises 19 residues. The CDR3 loop reads CASSSPGTGALLANYGYTF. For the CDR3, the DNA is TGTGCCAGCAGTTCTCCGGGGACAGGAGCCCTGTTAGCTAACTATGGCTACACCTTC.

This clonotype was seen a few times. This sequence joins TRBV10-3 and TRBJ2-2, with D unresolved. The CDR3 sequence is 14 residues long. CDR1 ENHRY and CDR2 SYGVKD come from the germline V gene. V shed 2 bases and J shed 8 bases, with 12 bases lying between them. The CDR3 region has the DNA TGTGCCATCAGTGAGCAACCCCCCCAGGGGGAGCTGTTTTTT. Protein product: CAISEQPPQGELFF.

V gene TRBV29-1 combines with J gene TRBJ1-4; unclear D gene. V dropped 4 bases and J dropped 4 bases, with 10 bases sitting between them. This CDR3 comprises 13 residues. Per germline, CDR1 SQVTM and CDR2 ANQGSEA. As DNA, the CDR3 is TGCAGCGTTGCGATTGGTGTTAATGAAAAACTGTTTTTT. It yields the protein CSVAIGVNEKLFF.

The rearrangement joins TRBV19 to TRBJ1-5; 9 bases line up with TRBD1. The V gene's germline CDR1 is LNHDA and CDR2 SQIVND (reference sequence). CDR3 length: 14 residues. The ends lost 7 bases at V and 6 bases at J; junction bases unmatched: 7. This CDR3 reads CASTRDREGQPQHF. The CDR3 DNA reads as TGTGCCAGTACCCGGGACAGGGAAGGTCAGCCCCAGCATTTT.

This clonotype was detected a few times. The CDR3 reads CASGGALEGYGYTF. The CDR3 DNA sequence: TGTGCCAGCGGTGGGGCTTTGGAGGGCTATGGCTACACCTTC. This chain links TRBV6-1 with TRBJ1-2, with D tentatively TRBD1 (5 bases). Germline loops: CDR1 MNHNS, CDR2 SASEGT. Between the trimmed V and J ends, which lost 8 bases and 4 bases, there was a span of 17 bases. The CDR3 has 14 residues.

This clonotype was counted a few times. The V gene is TRBV25-1, the J gene TRBJ1-1; TRBD1 is a possible D gene (6 bases). The V gene's germline CDR1 is MGHDK and CDR2 SYGVNS. With 4 bases removed from V and 6 bases from J, the gap between germline ends came to 6 bases. The length of the CDR3 is 11 residues. The CDR3 nucleotides read TGTGCCAGCAGTGGGGGGCCTGAAGCTTTCTTT. Translated: CASSGGPEAFF.

This chain links TRBV20-1 with TRBJ2-7, with 10 bases matching TRBD2. There are 14 residues in the CDR3. Germline V gene lookup returns CDR1 DFQATT and CDR2 SNEGSKA (reference sequence). V lost 6 bases and J lost 2; bases outside the gene matches: 7. The CDR3 nucleotides read TGCAGTGCCGCCCTAGCGGGAGCCCCCTACGAGCAGTACTTC. This translates into CSAALAGAPYEQYF.

In its sample, this clonotype was seen a few times. The CDR3 here is CASSLKGTGDGYTF. DNA for the CDR3: TGTGCCAGCAGCCTAAAAGGGACAGGGGACGGCTACACCTTC. The V and J genes are TRBV3-1 and TRBJ1-2; 10 nucleotides agree with TRBD1. V shed 4 bases and J 8 bases; nucleotides not matched to a gene: 7. The CDR3 runs 14 residues. Germline V gene lookup returns CDR1 LGHDT and CDR2 YNNKEL (reference sequence).

This clonotype has a count of ten or more. The rearrangement joins TRBV6-2 or TRBV6-3 to TRBJ2-3; possibly TRBD1 for D (5 bases). V lost 4 bases and J lost 0, with 8 bases in between. CDR3 length equals 14 residues. CDR1 is MNHEY, CDR2 SVGEGT, per germline. The CDR3, as DNA: TGTGCCAGCAGTTTCGGACATAGCACAGATACGCAGTATTTT. It translates to CASSFGHSTDTQYF.

This chain uses TRBV6-2 or TRBV6-3 with TRBJ2-7; tentative D call: TRBD1 (6 bases). V was clipped by 4 bases and J by 5 bases, with 15 bases between them. Germline V gives CDR1 MNHEY, CDR2 SVGEGT. This CDR3 is 14 amino acids long. CDR3 sequence: CASSFPRGRNEQYF. The DNA of the CDR3 is TGTGCCAGCAGTTTCCCCAGGGGAAGGAACGAGCAGTACTTC.

The rearrangement uses TRBV12-3 or TRBV12-4 and TRBJ2-1; 12 nucleotides align to TRBD2. J lost 4 bases, V lost 6 bases, and 4 bases had no gene match. This CDR3 contains 15 residues. The CDR3 DNA reads TGTGCCAGCAGACCTAGCGGGAGGGCGTACAATGAGCAGTTCTTC. It is translated as CASRPSGRAYNEQFF.

This clonotype was seen a few times. This chain connects TRBV18 to TRBJ2-7; D tentatively fits TRBD1 or TRBD2 (5 bases each). Germline V gene data show CDR1 as KGHSH and CDR2 as LQKENI. CDR3 length: 14 amino acids. The ends were cut back, 2 bases at V and 5 bases at J, with 13 bases in the middle. As DNA, the CDR3 is TGTGCCAGCTCACCATCGGGGCAGGGCGACGAGCAGTACTTC. It specifies CASSPSGQGDEQYF.

This clonotype was seen only a few times. The chain employs TRBV28 and TRBJ1-2, with a weak D call TRBD1 (5 bases). CDR3 length: 14 amino acids. CDR1 is MDHEN and CDR2 is SYDVKM in the germline V gene. With 6 bases removed from V and 4 bases from J, the gap between germline ends came to 15 bases. The CDR3 spells CASSSLGPAYGYTF. DNA for the CDR3: TGTGCCAGCAGCTCTTTGGGGCCAGCCTATGGCTACACCTTC.

The chain employs TRBV9 and TRBJ1-1; possibly TRBD1 for D (6 bases). The CDR3 runs 12 residues. Germline V CDR1 and CDR2: SGDLS, YYNGEE. Trimming stripped 7 bases from V and 7 bases from J, with 14 bases between. The CDR3 protein is CASGGQGHEAFF. The CDR3 DNA is TGTGCCAGCGGGGGGCAGGGCCATGAAGCTTTCTTT. The complete variable domain, with remaining parts taken from reference TRBV9 and TRBJ1-1, reads DSGVTQTPKHLITATGQRVTLRCSPRSGDLSVYWYQQSLDQGLQFLIQYYNGEERAKGNILERFSAQQFPDLHSELNLSSLELGDSALYFCASGGQGHEAFFGQGTRLTVV.